These 26 T cell receptor beta chains were sequenced from one sample in a study of blood T cells in healthy people across ages. It was with a sample-barcoded 5' primer and a J-beta primer mix that a second PCR of roughly 6 to 11 cycles was run. Each CDR3 protein is one row after TCRdb ran MiXCR on the 5' RACE reads. The sample records 700,000 to 800,000 distinct CDR3 sequences, roughly 44% being singletons. Sequencing used blood. These receptors came from a woman aged 60-75 years in good health.

The genes are TRBV30 and TRBJ2-7, with D perhaps given as TRBD1 or TRBD2 (5 bases each). The CDR3 extends over 13 amino acids. Germline assignment: CDR1 GTSNPN and CDR2 SVGIG (reference sequence). Deletions cut 0 bases from V and 7 bases from J, with 13 bases between. The CDR3 nucleotides are TGTGCCTGGAGTGTGGGGGTTGGCAATGAGCAGTACTTC. Its protein product is CAWSVGVGNEQYF. The full variable domain, completed using reference TRBV30 and TRBJ2-7, is SQTIHQWPATLVQPVGSPLSLECTVEGTSNPNLYWYRQAAGRGLQLLFYSVGIGQISSEVPQNLSASRPQDRQFILSSKKLLLSDSGFYLCAWSVGVGNEQYFGPGTRLTVT.

As concerns this clonotype: The junction shows a germline mismatch at one end, possibly a read error. The chain has TRBV29-1 and TRBJ2-4, with TRBD1 matching over 11 bases. TRBJ2-7 explains the end of the DNA better; the J call may be wrong. Germline CDR1 and CDR2: SQVTM and ANQGSEA. The length of the CDR3 is 14 residues. This CDR3 is CGVHGQGATYEQYF. DNA of the CDR3: TGCGGCGTCCACGGACAGGGGGCGACCTACGAGCAGTACTTC.

This clonotype was detected only a few times. The gene calls are TRBV5-1 and TRBJ2-1; 12 bases align to TRBD1. Germline CDR1 SGHRS, CDR2 YFSETQ. The CDR3 spans 14 residues. The J segment lost 9 bases and the V segment lost 4 bases, leaving 5 bases of the junction unmatched. The CDR3 nucleotides read TGCGCCAGCAGCGCCGGGACAGGGGGCGGTGAGCAGTTCTTC. This codes for CASSAGTGGGEQFF.

J is TRBJ2-3 and V is TRBV20-1; no firm D call. V gave up 6 bases and J gave up 4 bases, with 8 bases separating them. This CDR3 spans 11 amino acids. Germline V lookup: CDR1 DFQATT, CDR2 SNEGSKA (reference sequence). DNA of the CDR3: TGCAGTGCCGAAGCTTCAGATACGCAGTATTTT. It specifies CSAEASDTQYF.

A remark on this clonotype: This clone may be a read error of a much larger clone one base away. The chain links TRBV11-1 to TRBJ2-7, with TRBD2 matching over 7 bases. Germline V gene lookup returns CDR1 SGHAT and CDR2 FQDESV (reference sequence). The CDR3 is 14 residues long. V was pared by 8 bases and J by 6 bases, with 13 bases of the junction left unmatched. The CDR3 protein is CASAPGTKIGEQYF. CDR3 coding DNA: TGTGCCAGCGCTCCCGGGACTAAAATCGGCGAGCAGTACTTC.

With respect to this clonotype: This may be a read error, as it is one base from a much larger clone. This rearrangement joins TRBV29-1 to TRBJ2-7; 8 bases map to TRBD2. Germline-derived CDR1 and CDR2 are SQVTM and ANQGSEA. The ends lost 7 bases at V and 5 bases at J; junction bases unmatched: 7. The CDR3 extends over 12 amino acids. The CDR3 reads CSGAGGRDEQYF. As DNA, the CDR3 is TGCAGCGGGGCGGGGGGCAGGGACGAGCAGTACTTC.

J is TRBJ2-2 and V is TRBV5-6; 7 nucleotides line up with TRBD2. This CDR3 spans 15 amino acids. Germline V gene data show CDR1 as SGHDT and CDR2 as YYEEEE. Unmatched junction bases numbered 5, after V lost 2 bases and J lost 4 bases. The CDR3 spells CASSFRSGGTGELFF. CDR3 coding DNA: TGTGCCAGCAGCTTTAGGTCGGGAGGCACCGGGGAGCTGTTTTTT.

This clonotype was recorded a few times. J is TRBJ2-1 and V is TRBV5-1; D is unclear. The germline V gene encodes CDR1 SGHRS and CDR2 YFSETQ. There are 14 residues in the CDR3. V lost 4 bases to trimming and J lost 2 bases, with 10 bases between them. The DNA of the CDR3 is TGCGCCAGCAGCAGGCCTACCCCCTACAATGAGCAGTTCTTC. It codes for CASSRPTPYNEQFF.

This clonotype was counted only a few times. CDR3 residues: CASSERRTSPLYILYNEQFF. For the CDR3, the DNA is TGTGCCAGCAGCGAAAGAAGGACTTCCCCCCTCTACATCCTCTACAATGAGCAGTTCTTC. The V call is TRBV25-1, the J call TRBJ2-1, with D perhaps matching TRBD2 (5 bases). CDR3 length equals 20 residues. Germline V lookup: CDR1 MGHDK, CDR2 SYGVNS. Deletions cut 6 bases from V and 3 bases from J, with 30 bases between.

The rearrangement uses TRBV6-2 or TRBV6-3 and TRBJ1-2; the D is unclear. CDR3 length equals 13 residues. Germline lookup yields CDR1 MNHEY and CDR2 SVGEGT. Trimming removed 7 bases from V and 2 bases from J, with 11 bases in between. CDR3 DNA: TGTGCCAGCACTCCCGACGGAAACTATGGCTACACCTTC. Protein sequence: CASTPDGNYGYTF.

This chain joins TRBV7-8 and TRBJ1-1; 8 nucleotides agree with TRBD1. V was clipped by 4 bases and J by 3 bases; unmatched bases: 10. There are 16 residues in the CDR3. CDR1 SGHVS and CDR2 FQNEAQ come from the germline V gene. The CDR3 DNA is TGTGCCAGCAGCTCGGGGGTACAGGGGGTGGACACTGAAGCTTTCTTT. Protein product: CASSSGVQGVDTEAFF.

This clonotype was seen a handful of times. The chain employs TRBV12-3 or TRBV12-4 and TRBJ2-7; a possible D gene is TRBD1 (5 bases). This CDR3 has 13 amino acids. With 8 bases removed from V and 1 base from J, the gap between germline ends came to 12 bases. The CDR3 DNA is TGTGCCAGCGGGTCCAGGGATTCCTACGAGCAGTACTTC. Its protein product is CASGSRDSYEQYF.

On this clonotype: A much larger clone sits a single nucleotide away, making a read error possible. This chain uses TRBV6-5 with TRBJ2-5, with TRBD2 matching 13 bases. Germline assignment: CDR1 MNHEY and CDR2 SVGAGI. J gave up 11 bases and V 1 base, and 13 bases lay outside the gene matches. The CDR3 covers 17 residues. CDR3 sequence reads: CASSYYPGLAGMNEQYF. DNA of the CDR3: TGTGCCAGCAGTTACTATCCGGGACTAGCGGGAATGAATGAGCAGTACTTC.

This rearrangement joins TRBV6-5 to TRBJ2-5; tentative D call: TRBD1 (5 bases). The CDR3 runs to 13 residues. V lost 8 bases, J lost 5 bases, and 15 bases lay in between. CDR1 is MNHEY and CDR2 is SVGAGI in the germline V gene. The CDR3 sequence: CASGALAVETQYF. CDR3 coding DNA: TGTGCCAGCGGGGCACTGGCGGTGGAGACCCAGTACTTC.

The chain joins TRBV7-2 to TRBJ2-1; 7 bases agree with TRBD2. CDR3 length: 16 residues. Losses at the gene ends were 5 bases for V and 8 bases for J; bases not matched to a gene: 15. In germline, CDR1 is SGHTA, CDR2 FQGNSA. The CDR3 DNA is TGTGCCAGCAGCCGGATGGGACGAGCGGGGCGGGATGAGCAGTTCTTC. This encodes CASSRMGRAGRDEQFF.

The V gene is TRBV10-3, the J gene TRBJ2-1; TRBD2 matches at 8 bases. In germline, CDR1 is ENHRY, CDR2 SYGVKD. The junction had 11 bases not matched to a gene; V was cut back by 0 bases and J by 7 bases. There are 17 residues in the CDR3. The CDR3, as DNA: TGTGCCATCAGTGAGTCCTCTGGGCGGGAGGCTGGGAATGAGCAGTTCTTC. Its translation: CAISESSGREAGNEQFF.

CDR3 in amino acids: CASSLQGQLNYGYTF. CDR3 nucleotide sequence: TGTGCCAGCAGTTTACAGGGGCAGCTTAACTATGGCTACACCTTC. V is TRBV12-3 or TRBV12-4 and J is TRBJ1-2, with a possible D match to TRBD1 (6 bases). Trimming stripped 2 bases from V and 1 base from J, with 11 bases between. CDR3 length: 15 residues.

The CDR3 DNA follows: TGCAGCGTGGGACTAGCTCCCGAGCAGTACTTC. This encodes CSVGLAPEQYF. This sequence joins TRBV29-1 and TRBJ2-5; TRBD2 matches 9 bases. Near its end, the DNA agrees better with TRBJ2-7, so the J call may be wrong. Looked up from germline, CDR1 is SQVTM and CDR2 is ANQGSEA. The CDR3 contains 11 residues.

To note about this clonotype: This sequence may be a read error, since a much larger clone differs from it by one base. The chain recombines TRBV29-1 with TRBJ2-1, with TRBD2 as a possible D gene (10 bases). CDR1 SQVTM and CDR2 ANQGSEA come from the germline V gene. The CDR3 contains 16 residues. CDR3 sequence (DNA): TGCGGCGTGGACAGGGGACTAGCGACCTCCTACAATGAGCAGTTCTTC. Its translation: CGVDRGLATSYNEQFF.

J is TRBJ2-3 and V is TRBV28; 9 bases are a match to TRBD1. This CDR3 is built from 15 residues. Germline assignment: CDR1 MDHEN and CDR2 SYDVKM. V was pared by 5 bases and J by 1 base, with 4 bases of the junction left unmatched. The CDR3 DNA is TGTGCCAGCAGTGCGGGGACAGGGCGCACAGATACGCAGTATTTT. This translates into CASSAGTGRTDTQYF. Based on the CDR3 plus reference TRBV28 and TRBJ2-3, the full variable domain is DVKVTQSSRYLVKRTGEKVFLECVQDMDHENMFWYRQDPGLGLRLIYFSYDVKMKEKGDIPEGYSVSREKKERFSLILESASTNQTSMYLCASSAGTGRTDTQYFGPGTRLTVL.

This clonotype was counted a few times. The chain uses TRBV3-1 and TRBJ1-1, with D hard to call. Between the trimmed V and J ends, which lost 8 bases and 3 bases, there was a span of 19 bases. Germline CDR1 LGHDT, CDR2 YNNKEL (reference sequence). This CDR3 comprises 15 residues. As DNA, the CDR3 is TGTGCCAGCGATTCAGGAGGATATGGGGACACTGAAGCTTTCTTT. It translates to CASDSGGYGDTEAFF.

The chain recombines TRBV20-1 with TRBJ2-5, with D perhaps being TRBD1 or TRBD2 (5 bases each). The V gene lost 5 bases and the J gene lost 4 bases, with 11 bases spanning the gap. The CDR3 consists of 12 residues. Germline V CDR1 and CDR2: DFQATT, SNEGSKA (reference sequence). The CDR3 DNA reads TGCAGTGCTTGGGACCGCACAGAGACCCAGTACTTC. It specifies CSAWDRTETQYF.

This chain links TRBV7-9 with TRBJ2-7; possible D gene TRBD2, 7 bases. CDR1 is SEHNR, CDR2 FQNEAQ, per germline (reference sequence). The CDR3 runs 16 residues. Trimming left V 3 bases short and J 2 bases short, with 17 bases between. CDR3 coding DNA: TGTGCCAGCAGCTTCCCCCTTAGGGGGGGAACCTACGAGCAGTACTTC. Amino acids: CASSFPLRGGTYEQYF.

The sample holds a few counts of this clonotype. This sequence joins TRBV20-1 and TRBJ1-1, with a possible D match to TRBD1 (5 bases). This CDR3 region has 14 residues. Germline V gene data show CDR1 as DFQATT and CDR2 as SNEGSKA (reference sequence). V lost 5 bases to trimming and J lost 6 bases, with 19 bases between them. The DNA of the CDR3 is TGCAGTGCTCTATTTTGGACAACCCCGTCTGAAGCTTTCTTT. Encoded protein: CSALFWTTPSEAFF.

V is TRBV5-5 and J is TRBJ2-1, with D hard to call. Germline V gives CDR1 SGHKS, CDR2 YYEKEE (reference sequence). V was shortened by 0 bases and J by 0 bases, with 7 bases between the two germline ends. The CDR3 contains 15 residues. The CDR3 is CASSLVVVSYNEQFF. CDR3 coding DNA: TGTGCCAGCAGCTTGGTTGTTGTCTCCTACAATGAGCAGTTCTTC.

The chain couples TRBV6-2 or TRBV6-3 to TRBJ2-7; D is possibly TRBD1 (5 bases). Trimming took 5 bases from V and 12 from J, leaving 17 bases between them. The CDR3 is 12 residues long. The V gene's germline CDR1 is MNHEY and CDR2 SVGEGT. CDR3 DNA sequence: TGTGCCAGCAGTACAGGCTTAGAGACCCTGTACTTC. Its translation is CASSTGLETLYF.